Listed below are T cell receptor beta chains from one sample, sequenced in a study of cytomegalovirus exposure and HLA in healthy donors. The assay was immunoSEQ multiplex PCR, and TCRdb's table has in-frame clones only and misses some. Among 150,000 to 200,000 clones listed, approximately 81% were seen once. The sequenced material came from PBMCs. These receptor sequences come from a man in his fifties or sixties in good health and CMV-seronegative. Each CDR3 is given without its conserved first and last residue. Clone size appears in some rows only: once, few, many, or a class for an expanded clone.

v_call	clone_size	j_call	cdr3_aa
TRBV11-3	NA	TRBJ1-5	ASSLGSGDGNQPQH
TRBV5-6	NA	TRBJ2-7	ASQGGDSYEQY
TRBV13	NA	TRBJ2-3	ASSLKAGVLDTQY
TRBV4-1	NA	TRBJ2-3	ASSHELTEGKDTQY
TRBV18	once	TRBJ2-1	ASSGSSYNEQF
TRBV18	NA	TRBJ2-5	ASSPPARVGETQY
TRBV4-3	few	TRBJ1-2	ASSQDRANYGYT
TRBV6-5	NA	TRBJ2-7	ASSYRRQGAYEQY
TRBV5-5	NA	TRBJ1-5	ASSPGEGGNQPQH
TRBV27	NA	TRBJ1-5	ASSLSGGQSNQPQH
TRBV5-6	NA	TRBJ2-3	ASSSDRADTQY
TRBV9	NA	TRBJ2-3	ASSVSGKPTDTQY
TRBV27	NA	TRBJ1-5	ASSPLDRGKGQPQH
TRBV9	NA	TRBJ2-1	ASSVVGTPYNEQF